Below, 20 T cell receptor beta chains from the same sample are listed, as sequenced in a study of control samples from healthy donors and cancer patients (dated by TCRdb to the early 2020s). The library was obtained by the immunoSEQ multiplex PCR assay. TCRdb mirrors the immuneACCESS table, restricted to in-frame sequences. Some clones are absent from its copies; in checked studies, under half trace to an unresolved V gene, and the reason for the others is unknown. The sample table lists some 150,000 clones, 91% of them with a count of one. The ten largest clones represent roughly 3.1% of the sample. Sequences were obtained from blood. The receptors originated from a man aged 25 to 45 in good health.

The CDR3 loop reads CASSYEENTEAFF. In nucleotides, the CDR3 is TGTGCCAGCAGTTACGAAGAGAACACTGAAGCTTTCTTT. The V call is TRBV6-5, the J call TRBJ1-1; D gene uncertain. CDR1 MNHEY and CDR2 SVGAGI come from the germline V gene. CDR3 length: 13 amino acids. Trimming cost V 2 bases and J 1 base, with 5 bases left between them.

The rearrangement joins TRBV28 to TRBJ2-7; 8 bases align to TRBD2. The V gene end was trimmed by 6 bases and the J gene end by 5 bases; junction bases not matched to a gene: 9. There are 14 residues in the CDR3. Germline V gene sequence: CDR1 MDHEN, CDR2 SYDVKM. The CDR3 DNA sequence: TGTGCCAGCAGGACCTCGGGGGGGCCTCACGAGCAGTACTTC. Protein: CASRTSGGPHEQYF. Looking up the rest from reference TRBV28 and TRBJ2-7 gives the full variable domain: DVKVTQSSRYLVKRTGEKVFLECVQDMDHENMFWYRQDPGLGLRLIYFSYDVKMKEKGDIPEGYSVSREKKERFSLILESASTNQTSMYLCASRTSGGPHEQYFGPGTRLTVT.

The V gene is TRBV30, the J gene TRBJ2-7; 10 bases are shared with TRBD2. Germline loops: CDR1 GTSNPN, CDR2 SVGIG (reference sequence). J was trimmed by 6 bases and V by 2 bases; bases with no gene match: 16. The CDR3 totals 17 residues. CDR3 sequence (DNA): TGTGCCTGGAGTAGCGGGGGGGCTAAATTTATTCCCTTCGAGCAGTACTTC. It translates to CAWSSGGAKFIPFEQYF.

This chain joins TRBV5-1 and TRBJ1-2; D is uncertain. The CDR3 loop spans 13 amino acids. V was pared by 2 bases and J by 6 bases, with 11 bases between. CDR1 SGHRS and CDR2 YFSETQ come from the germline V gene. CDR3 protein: CASSFSGGDGYTF. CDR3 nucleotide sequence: TGCGCCAGCAGCTTCTCCGGAGGCGATGGCTACACCTTC.

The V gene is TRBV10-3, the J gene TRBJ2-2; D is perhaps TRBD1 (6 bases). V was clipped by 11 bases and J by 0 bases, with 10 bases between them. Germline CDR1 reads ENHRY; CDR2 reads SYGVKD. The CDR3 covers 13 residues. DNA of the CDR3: TGTGCCTCAGGGGCAGCGAACACCGGGGAGCTGTTTTTT. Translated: CASGAANTGELFF.

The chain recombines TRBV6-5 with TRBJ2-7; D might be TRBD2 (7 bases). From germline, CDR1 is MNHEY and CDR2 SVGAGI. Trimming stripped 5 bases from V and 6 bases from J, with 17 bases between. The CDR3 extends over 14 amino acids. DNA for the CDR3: TGTGCCAGCAGTACCGTAGGGGGGGCCCTCGAGCAGTACTTC. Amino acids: CASSTVGGALEQYF.

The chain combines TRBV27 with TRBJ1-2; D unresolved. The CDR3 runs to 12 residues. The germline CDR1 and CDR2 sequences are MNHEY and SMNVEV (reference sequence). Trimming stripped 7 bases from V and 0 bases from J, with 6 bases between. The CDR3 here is CASKGANYGYTF. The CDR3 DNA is TGTGCCAGCAAGGGAGCTAACTATGGCTACACCTTC.

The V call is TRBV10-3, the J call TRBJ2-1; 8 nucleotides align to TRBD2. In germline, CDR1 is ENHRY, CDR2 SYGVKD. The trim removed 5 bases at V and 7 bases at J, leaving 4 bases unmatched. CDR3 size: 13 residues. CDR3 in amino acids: CAISSSGANEQFF. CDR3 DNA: TGTGCCATCAGTAGTAGCGGGGCAAATGAGCAGTTCTTC.

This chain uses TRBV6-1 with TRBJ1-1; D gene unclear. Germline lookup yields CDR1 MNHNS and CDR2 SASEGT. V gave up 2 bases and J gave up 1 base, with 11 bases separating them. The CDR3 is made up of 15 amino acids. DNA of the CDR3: TGTGCCAGCAGTGAATGGTTAGGGAAGAACACTGAAGCTTTCTTT. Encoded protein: CASSEWLGKNTEAFF.

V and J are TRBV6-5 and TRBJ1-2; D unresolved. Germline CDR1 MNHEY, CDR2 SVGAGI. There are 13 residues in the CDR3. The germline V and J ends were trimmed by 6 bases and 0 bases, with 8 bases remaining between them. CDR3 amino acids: CASRPTTNYGYTF. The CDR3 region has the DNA TGTGCCAGCAGACCAACAACTAACTATGGCTACACCTTC.

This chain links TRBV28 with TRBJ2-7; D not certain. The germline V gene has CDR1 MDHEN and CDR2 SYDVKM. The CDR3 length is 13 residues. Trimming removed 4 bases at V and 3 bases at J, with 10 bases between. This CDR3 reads CASSSRLIYEQYF. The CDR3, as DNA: TGTGCCAGCAGTTCCCGGCTGATCTACGAGCAGTACTTC.

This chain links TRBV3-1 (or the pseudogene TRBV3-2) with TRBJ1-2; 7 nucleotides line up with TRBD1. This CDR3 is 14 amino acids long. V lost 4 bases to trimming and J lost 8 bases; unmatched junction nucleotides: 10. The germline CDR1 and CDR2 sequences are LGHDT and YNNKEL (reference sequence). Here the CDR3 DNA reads TGTGCCAGCAGCCTGGGGGTCCCCAGGGGGGGCTACACCTTC. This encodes CASSLGVPRGGYTF.

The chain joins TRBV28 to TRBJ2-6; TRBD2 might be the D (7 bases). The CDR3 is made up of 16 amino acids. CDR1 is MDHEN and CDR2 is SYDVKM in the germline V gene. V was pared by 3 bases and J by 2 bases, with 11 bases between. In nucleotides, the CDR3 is TGTGCCAGCAGTTTTAGGGGGGGCGCTGGGGCCAACGTCCTGACTTTC. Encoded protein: CASSFRGGAGANVLTF.

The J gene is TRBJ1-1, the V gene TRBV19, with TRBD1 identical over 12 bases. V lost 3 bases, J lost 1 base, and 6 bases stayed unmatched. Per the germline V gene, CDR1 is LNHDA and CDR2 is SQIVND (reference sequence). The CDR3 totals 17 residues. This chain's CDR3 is CASSIAAGQGANTEAFF. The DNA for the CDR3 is TGTGCCAGTAGTATTGCCGCGGGACAGGGGGCGAACACTGAAGCTTTCTTT.

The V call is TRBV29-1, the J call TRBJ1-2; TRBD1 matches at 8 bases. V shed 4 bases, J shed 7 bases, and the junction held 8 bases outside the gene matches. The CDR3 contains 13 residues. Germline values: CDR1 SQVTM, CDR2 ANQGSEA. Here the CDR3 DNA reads TGCAGCGTTGGGCCAGACAGGGGCCCTGGCTACACCTTC. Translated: CSVGPDRGPGYTF.

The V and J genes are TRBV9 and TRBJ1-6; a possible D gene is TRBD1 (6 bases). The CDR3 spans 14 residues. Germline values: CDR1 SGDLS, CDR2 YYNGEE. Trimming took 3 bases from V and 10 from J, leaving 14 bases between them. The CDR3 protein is CASSEQGGLSPLHF. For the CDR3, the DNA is TGTGCCAGCAGCGAACAGGGTGGGTTATCACCCCTCCACTTT.

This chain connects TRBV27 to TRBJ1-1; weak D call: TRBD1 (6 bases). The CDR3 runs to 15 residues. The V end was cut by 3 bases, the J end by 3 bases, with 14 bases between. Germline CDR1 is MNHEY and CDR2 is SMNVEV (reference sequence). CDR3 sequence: CASSLGQDSYTEAFF. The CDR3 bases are TGTGCCAGCAGTTTGGGGCAGGACAGTTACACTGAAGCTTTCTTT.

The CDR3 nucleotides read TGTGCCAGCAGCGTAAATGACAATGAGCAGTTCTTC. Protein: CASSVNDNEQFF. This chain connects TRBV9 to TRBJ2-1, with no clear D. Germline V gene sequence: CDR1 SGDLS, CDR2 YYNGEE. V was trimmed by 1 base and J by 5 bases, leaving 4 bases between them. This CDR3 is 12 amino acids long. The full variable domain, with the rest looked up from reference TRBV9 and TRBJ2-1, is DSGVTQTPKHLITATGQRVTLRCSPRSGDLSVYWYQQSLDQGLQFLIQYYNGEERAKGNILERFSAQQFPDLHSELNLSSLELGDSALYFCASSVNDNEQFFGPGTRLTVL.

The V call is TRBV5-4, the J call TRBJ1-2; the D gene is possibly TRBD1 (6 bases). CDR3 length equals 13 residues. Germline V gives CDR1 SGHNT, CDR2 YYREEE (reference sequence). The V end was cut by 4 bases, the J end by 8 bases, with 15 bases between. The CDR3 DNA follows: TGTGCCAGCAGCGGCAGGGGACCCCTGGGCTACACCTTC. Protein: CASSGRGPLGYTF.

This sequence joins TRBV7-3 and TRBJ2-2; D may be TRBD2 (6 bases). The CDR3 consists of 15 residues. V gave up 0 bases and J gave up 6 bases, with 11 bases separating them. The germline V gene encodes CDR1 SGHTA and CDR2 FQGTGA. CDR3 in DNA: TGTGCCAGCAGCTTAACCTTGGGGGGACCCGGGGAGCTGTTTTTT. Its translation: CASSLTLGGPGELFF.